This TCR beta chain appears in the sequencing data of a study of technical replicates of blood from a handful of donors. The CDR3 sequence is 14 residues long. Germline V CDR1 and CDR2: MNHEY, SMNVEV (reference sequence). The ends lost 3 bases at V and 0 bases at J; junction bases unmatched: 1. Some clones are missing from TCRdb's copy, which holds only in-frame ones; the method was immunoSEQ multiplex PCR. Of about 81,000 clones listed, 90% to 97% are singletons. Sequencing used T cells isolated from PBMCs. This TCR came from a human donor in good health. The gene calls are TRBV27 and TRBJ1-1; 7 bases match TRBD1. The CDR3 spells CASSLGTVNTEAFF. The CDR3 DNA reads as TGTGCCAGCAGTTTGGGGACAGTGAACACTGAAGCTTTCTTT.